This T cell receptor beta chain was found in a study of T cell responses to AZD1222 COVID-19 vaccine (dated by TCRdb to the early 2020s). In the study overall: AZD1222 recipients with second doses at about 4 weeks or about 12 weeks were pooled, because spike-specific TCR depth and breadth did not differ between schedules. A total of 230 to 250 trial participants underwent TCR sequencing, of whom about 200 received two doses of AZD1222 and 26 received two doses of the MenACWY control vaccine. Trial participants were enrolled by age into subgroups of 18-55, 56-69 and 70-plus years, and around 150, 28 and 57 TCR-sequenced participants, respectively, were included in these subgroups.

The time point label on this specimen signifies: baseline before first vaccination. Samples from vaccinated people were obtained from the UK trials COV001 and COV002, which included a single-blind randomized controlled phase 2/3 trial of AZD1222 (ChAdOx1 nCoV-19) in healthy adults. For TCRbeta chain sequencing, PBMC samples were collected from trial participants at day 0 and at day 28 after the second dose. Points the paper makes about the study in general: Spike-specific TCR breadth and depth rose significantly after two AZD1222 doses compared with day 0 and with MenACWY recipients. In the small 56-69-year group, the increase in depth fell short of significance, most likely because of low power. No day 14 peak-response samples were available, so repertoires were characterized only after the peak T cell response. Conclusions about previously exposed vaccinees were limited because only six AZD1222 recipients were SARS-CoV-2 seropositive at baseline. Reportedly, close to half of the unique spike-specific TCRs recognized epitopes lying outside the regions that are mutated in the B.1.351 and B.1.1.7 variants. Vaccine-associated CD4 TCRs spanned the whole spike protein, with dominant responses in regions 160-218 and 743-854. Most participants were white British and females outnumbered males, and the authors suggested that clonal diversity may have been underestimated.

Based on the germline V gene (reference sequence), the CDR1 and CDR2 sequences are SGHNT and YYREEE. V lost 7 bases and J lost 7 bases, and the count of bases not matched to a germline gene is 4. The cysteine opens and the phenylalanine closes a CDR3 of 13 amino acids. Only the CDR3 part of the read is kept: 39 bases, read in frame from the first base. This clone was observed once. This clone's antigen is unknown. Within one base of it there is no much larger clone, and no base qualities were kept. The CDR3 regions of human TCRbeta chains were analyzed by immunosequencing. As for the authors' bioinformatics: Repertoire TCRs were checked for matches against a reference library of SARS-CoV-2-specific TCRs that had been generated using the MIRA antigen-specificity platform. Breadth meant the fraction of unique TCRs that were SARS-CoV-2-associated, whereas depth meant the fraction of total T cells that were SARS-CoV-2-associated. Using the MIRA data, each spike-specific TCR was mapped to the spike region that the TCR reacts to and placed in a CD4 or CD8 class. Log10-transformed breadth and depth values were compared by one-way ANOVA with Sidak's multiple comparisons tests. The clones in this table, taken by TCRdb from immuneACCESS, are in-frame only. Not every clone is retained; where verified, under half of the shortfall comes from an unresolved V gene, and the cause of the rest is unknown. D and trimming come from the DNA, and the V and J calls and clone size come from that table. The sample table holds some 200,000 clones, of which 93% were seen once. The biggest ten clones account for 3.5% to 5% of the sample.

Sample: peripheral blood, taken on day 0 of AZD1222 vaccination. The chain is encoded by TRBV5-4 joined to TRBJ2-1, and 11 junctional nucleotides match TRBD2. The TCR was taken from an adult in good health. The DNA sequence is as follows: TGTGCCAGCTCGAGACTAGCGGGAAATGAGCAGTTCTTC. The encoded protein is CASSRLAGNEQFF.